A single sample gave rise to the 21 T cell receptor beta chains below, sequenced in a study of shared clonotypes between healthy human individuals. Repertoires were generated with immunoSEQ multiplex PCR, while TCRdb's copy carries only in-frame clones and drops some. The table records under 1,100,000 clones, around 82% of them present only once. Sequencing was carried out using memory CD4+ T cells from PBMCs. This sample's subset: CD45RA-negative fraction. These TCRs come from a man younger than 30 in good health. Some clones in this sample may be carry-over from other donors' samples.

DNA for the CDR3: TGTGCCAGCTCACCAAGGAGCTCCTACAATGAGCAGTTCTTC. Amino acids: CASSPRSSYNEQFF. V gene TRBV18 combines with J gene TRBJ2-1; no firm D call. Per the germline V gene, CDR1 is KGHSH and CDR2 is LQKENI. The length of the CDR3 is 14 residues. Trimming stripped 2 bases from V and 0 bases from J, with 5 bases between.

Details on this clone: In the same sample, other DNA sequences code for this CDR3. V and J are TRBV2 and TRBJ2-5; TRBD1 agrees at 9 bases. The CDR3 is 12 amino acids. J lost 5 bases, V lost 6 bases, and 1 base had no gene match. Germline V gene sequence: CDR1 SNHLY, CDR2 FYNNEI. In nucleotides, the CDR3 is TGTGCCAGCAGCGGACAGGGGGAGACCCAGTACTTC. This sequence encodes CASSGQGETQYF.

The V and J genes are TRBV5-4 and TRBJ2-7; TRBD1 matches 11 bases. The CDR3 has 15 amino acids. CDR1 is SGHNT and CDR2 is YYREEE in the germline V gene (reference sequence). V trimming: 5 bases; J trimming: 2 bases; junction bases outside the gene matches: 6. The DNA of the CDR3 is TGTGCCAGCAGAAGTGGACAGGGGGCTACCTACGAGCAGTACTTC. This codes for CASRSGQGATYEQYF.

This chain joins TRBV5-1 and TRBJ2-2, with TRBD2 matching over 10 bases. The ends lost 1 base at V and 2 bases at J; junction bases unmatched: 2. The germline V gene has CDR1 SGHRS and CDR2 YFSETQ. The CDR3 is made up of 16 amino acids. CDR3 protein: CASSLRTSGNTGELFF. The CDR3 bases are TGCGCCAGCAGCTTGCGGACTAGCGGTAACACCGGGGAGCTGTTTTTT.

The chain carries TRBV7-9 and TRBJ1-4; possible D gene TRBD1, 6 bases. CDR3 length: 15 residues. Germline assignment: CDR1 SEHNR and CDR2 FQNEAQ (reference sequence). The V and J ends lost 4 bases and 2 bases respectively, with 11 bases between them. The CDR3 bases are TGTGCCAGCAGCTCGAAAGGGGGGACTAATGAAAAACTGTTTTTT. It specifies CASSSKGGTNEKLFF.

This clone has a single count. J is TRBJ2-1 and V is TRBV21-1. TRBV21-1 is shown as a pseudogene. The length of the CDR3 is 19 residues. The CDR3 bases are TGTGCCAGCAGCAAGGGCCCACGCTGGGTACCTAGCTCCTACAATGAGCAGTTCTTC. Translated, it gives CASSKGPRWVPSSYNEQFF.

CDR3: CASSPLLTDHRGYTF. The CDR3 coding sequence is TGTGCCAGCTCACCACTTCTGACAGATCATCGCGGCTACACCTTC. The chain employs TRBV18 and TRBJ1-2; the D gene is possibly TRBD1 (5 bases). The ends were cut back, 1 base at V and 8 bases at J, with 17 bases in the middle. Looked up from germline, CDR1 is KGHSH and CDR2 is LQKENI. The length of the CDR3 is 15 residues.

The chain uses TRBV12-5 and TRBJ2-7; D is ambiguous. Germline-derived CDR1 and CDR2 are LGHNT and FRNRAP. The V end was cut by 2 bases, the J end by 3 bases, with 11 bases between. The CDR3 consists of 14 residues. Written as DNA, the CDR3 is TGTGCTAGTGGTTTGCCCCTTTTGCTCTACGAGCAGTACTTC. It yields the protein CASGLPLLLYEQYF.

This clone showed up just once. V usage is TRBV9 and J usage is TRBJ2-7; 9 nucleotides line up with TRBD2. CDR1 is SGDLS, CDR2 YYNGEE, per germline. This CDR3 is 16 amino acids long. Trimming removed 4 bases from V and 3 bases from J; junction bases left unmatched: 11. The CDR3 loop reads CASSFSAGSGSYEQYF. The DNA for the CDR3 is TGTGCCAGCAGCTTCTCCGCCGGTAGCGGGAGCTACGAGCAGTACTTC.

The chain recombines TRBV28 with TRBJ1-5, with 7 bases lining up with TRBD1. Germline loops: CDR1 MDHEN, CDR2 SYDVKM. The ends lost 5 bases at V and 0 bases at J; junction bases unmatched: 4. The CDR3 totals 15 residues. The CDR3, as DNA: TGTGCCAGCAGTCGACAGGGCCGTAGCAATCAGCCCCAGCATTTT. As protein: CASSRQGRSNQPQHF.

This clone has a handful of counts. A read error is possible here, since a much larger clone lies one base away. This chain uses TRBV7-2 with TRBJ2-5, with 9 bases that match TRBD2. The CDR3 has 14 residues. The V segment lost 4 bases and the J segment 1 base; nucleotides outside the gene matches: 1. Germline V CDR1 and CDR2: SGHTA, FQGNSA. CDR3 nucleotides: TGTGCCAGCAGCTGGGGACTAGCCCAAGAGACCCAGTACTTC. It specifies CASSWGLAQETQYF. Full variable domain (rest looked up from reference TRBV7-2 and TRBJ2-5): GAGVSQSPSNKVTEKGKDVELRCDPISGHTALYWYRQSLGQGLEFLIYFQGNSAPDKSGLPSDRFSAERTGGSVSTLTIQRTQQEDSAVYLCASSWGLAQETQYFGPGTRLLVL.

The chain combines TRBV7-2 with TRBJ1-1, with D uncertain. The CDR3 is made up of 15 amino acids. With 2 bases removed from V and 1 base from J, the gap between germline ends came to 11 bases. CDR1 is SGHTA, CDR2 FQGNSA, per germline. The CDR3 sequence: CASSLLGTSNTEAFF. CDR3 nucleotide sequence: TGTGCCAGCAGCTTACTTGGCACCTCGAACACTGAAGCTTTCTTT.

V usage is TRBV7-9 and J usage is TRBJ1-2; D remains ambiguous. Germline values: CDR1 SEHNR, CDR2 FQNEAQ (reference sequence). There are 14 residues in the CDR3. Deletions cut 4 bases from V and 5 bases from J, with 14 bases between. This CDR3 reads CASSSQATTYGYTF. In DNA, the CDR3 is TGTGCCAGCAGCTCTCAGGCTACGACTTATGGCTACACCTTC.

This chain joins TRBV4-1 and TRBJ2-1, with 10 bases lining up with TRBD1. The CDR3 spans 15 residues. The germline gives CDR1 MGHRA, CDR2 YSYEKL. The V segment lost 7 bases and the J segment 2 bases; nucleotides outside the gene matches: 5. The CDR3 nucleotides are TGCGCCAGCAACCGCGGACAGGGGGCCTACAATGAGCAGTTCTTC. Its protein is CASNRGQGAYNEQFF.

V gene TRBV10-3 combines with J gene TRBJ1-3; D not resolved. Per germline, CDR1 ENHRY and CDR2 SYGVKD. The V and J ends lost 4 bases and 0 bases respectively, with 10 bases between them. This CDR3 is 15 amino acids long. This chain's CDR3 is CAISGVGFSGNTIYF. The CDR3, as DNA: TGTGCCATCAGTGGCGTGGGTTTCTCTGGAAACACCATATATTTT.

This clone came up a few times. The gene calls are TRBV30 and TRBJ1-1, with a weak D call TRBD1 (6 bases). The V gene lost 3 bases and the J gene lost 3 bases, with 14 bases spanning the gap. Germline CDR1 reads GTSNPN; CDR2 reads SVGIG (reference sequence). The CDR3 length is 14 residues. The CDR3 DNA reads TGTGCCTGGAGGCAGGGGACGATATACACTGAAGCTTTCTTT. Its translation: CAWRQGTIYTEAFF.

The chain has TRBV28 and TRBJ1-5, with no clear D. The germline V gene encodes CDR1 MDHEN and CDR2 SYDVKM. Trimming took 10 bases from V and 3 from J, leaving 10 bases between them. This CDR3 has 12 residues. CDR3 DNA sequence: TGTGCCATCGCTCGGGCCAATCAGCCCCAGCATTTT. Protein product: CAIARANQPQHF.

V and J are TRBV7-2 and TRBJ2-3; 7 bases map to TRBD2. The CDR3 runs 14 residues. Unmatched junction bases numbered 6, after V lost 5 bases and J lost 4 bases. Germline V gene lookup returns CDR1 SGHTA and CDR2 FQGNSA. CDR3 sequence reads: CASSQTSRADTQYF. The CDR3 region has the DNA TGTGCCAGCAGCCAGACTAGCCGAGCAGATACGCAGTATTTT.

This chain uses TRBV2 with TRBJ2-2, with no clear D. Germline CDR1 is SNHLY and CDR2 is FYNNEI. V was clipped by 6 bases and J by 2 bases, with 10 bases between them. CDR3 length: 14 residues. Here the CDR3 reads CASRTKGNTGELFF. Here the CDR3 DNA reads TGTGCCAGCAGGACCAAGGGCAACACCGGGGAGCTGTTTTTT. The full variable domain, with the rest looked up from reference TRBV2 and TRBJ2-2, is EPEVTQTPSHQVTQMGQEVILRCVPISNHLYFYWYRQILGQKVEFLVSFYNNEISEKSEIFDDQFSVERPDGSNFTLKIRSTKLEDSAMYFCASRTKGNTGELFFGEGSRLTVL.

This clone was observed once. The V gene is TRBV28, the J gene TRBJ1-5; a weak D match, TRBD1 (5 bases). V was shortened by 2 bases and J by 11 bases, with 16 bases between the two germline ends. The CDR3 totals 14 residues. Germline-derived CDR1 and CDR2 are MDHEN and SYDVKM. The CDR3 coding sequence is TGTGCCAGCAGTTTAGCGGGGCCTCAGGCGGCCCAGCATTTT. Its translation is CASSLAGPQAAQHF.

This sequence joins TRBV2 and TRBJ2-3; TRBD1 matches at 9 bases. The CDR3 runs to 15 residues. Germline lookup yields CDR1 SNHLY and CDR2 FYNNEI. J gave up 7 bases and V 3 bases, and 8 bases lay outside the gene matches. The CDR3 nucleotides read TGTGCCAGCAGTGATTATAGGACAGGGGTGAATACGCAGTATTTT. Translated: CASSDYRTGVNTQYF.